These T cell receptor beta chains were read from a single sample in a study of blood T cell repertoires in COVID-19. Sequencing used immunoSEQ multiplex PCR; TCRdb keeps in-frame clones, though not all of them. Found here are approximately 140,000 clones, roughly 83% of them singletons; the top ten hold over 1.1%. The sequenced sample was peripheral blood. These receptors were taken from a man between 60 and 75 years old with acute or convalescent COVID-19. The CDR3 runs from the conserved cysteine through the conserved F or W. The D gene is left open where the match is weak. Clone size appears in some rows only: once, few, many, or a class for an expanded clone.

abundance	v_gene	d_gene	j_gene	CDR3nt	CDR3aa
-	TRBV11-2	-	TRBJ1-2	TGTGCCAGCAGCTTAGTTTGGAGAAATGGCTACACCTTC	CASSLVWRNGYTF
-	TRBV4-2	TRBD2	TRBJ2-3	TGTGCCAGCAGCCAAGAGGGAGGCGGGAGCGGAGGCGCAGATACGCAGTATTTT	CASSQEGGGSGGADTQYF
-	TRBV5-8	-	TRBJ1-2	TGTGCCAGCAGCTTGCCCCTTCCTGGCTACACCTTC	CASSLPLPGYTF
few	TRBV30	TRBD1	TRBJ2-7	TGTGCCTGGAGTGTTAGGACAGGGGCCTACGAGCAGTACTTC	CAWSVRTGAYEQYF
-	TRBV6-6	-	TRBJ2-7	TGTGCCAGCAGTACCCCCGGCGGCTACTACGAGCAGTACTTC	CASSTPGGYYEQYF
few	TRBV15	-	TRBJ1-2	TGTGCCACCAGCAGTGTGGACCAACTGACGGCGGGTACCTTC	CATSSVDQLTAGTF
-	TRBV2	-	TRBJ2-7	TGTGCCAGCTTAGGGGGGGCGGGGGCCAGCTCCTACGAGCAGTACTTC	CASLGGAGASSYEQYF
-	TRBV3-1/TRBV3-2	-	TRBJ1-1	TGTGCCAGCAGTCCTCCTCCCGCTTACAGGCGTAACACTGAAGCTTTCTTT	CASSPPPAYRRNTEAFF
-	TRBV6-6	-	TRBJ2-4	TGTGCCAGCAGTTTCAACCCCCTAGCGACCAAAAACATTCAGTACTTC	CASSFNPLATKNIQYF
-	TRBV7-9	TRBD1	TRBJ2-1	TGTGCCAGCAGCTCCGACCCGGGACAGGGGGCCGATGAGCAGTTCTTC	CASSSDPGQGADEQFF
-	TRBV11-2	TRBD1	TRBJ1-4	TGTGCCAGCAGCTGGACGGGACAGGAAAAACTGTTTTTT	CASSWTGQEKLFF
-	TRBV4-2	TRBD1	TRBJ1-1	TGTGCCAGCAGCCCGAACAGGGGGCGGAAGGTCATGAACACTGAAGCTTTCTTT	CASSPNRGRKVMNTEAFF
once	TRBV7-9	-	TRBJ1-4	TGTGCCAGCAGTTTAGGAGCAACAACTAATGAAAAACTGTTTTTT	CASSLGATTNEKLFF
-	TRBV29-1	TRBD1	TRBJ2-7	TGCAGCGTCCTCGGGTGGGACAGCTCCTACGAGCAGTACTTC	CSVLGWDSSYEQYF
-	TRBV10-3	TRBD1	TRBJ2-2	TGTGCCAGTCGGACAGGGGTGGCCGGGGAGCTGTTTTTT	CASRTGVAGELFF
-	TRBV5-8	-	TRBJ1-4	TGTGCCAGCAGCTTGGTGCCCACGAGGGAAAAACTGTTTTTT	CASSLVPTREKLFF